These 20 T cell receptor beta chains came from one sample sequenced in a study of T-cell reconstitution after alpha-beta-depleted transplantation in children. Researchers prepared the TCRbeta library using unique molecular identifiers, the study reports. TCRdb independently ran MiXCR on the PCR reads; one entry per CDR3 protein. Counted here are some 640,000 distinct CDR3 sequences, 15% to 20% occurring once; the ten biggest clones make up 1.1%. The sequenced sample was PBMCs from the stem cell graft donor, obtained from the stem cell graft. The receptors stem from a human donor who donated a stem cell graft to a child with acute myeloid leukemia.

This clonotype was found a few times. The rearrangement joins TRBV5-1 to TRBJ1-2; the D gene is possibly TRBD1 (6 bases). Germline V CDR1 and CDR2: SGHRS, YFSETQ. The CDR3 length is 16 residues. V was cut by 0 bases and J by 1 base, with 13 bases left in between. The CDR3 loop is CASSLDSDSFNYGYTF. Written as DNA, the CDR3 is TGCGCCAGCAGCTTGGATTCGGACAGTTTTAACTATGGCTACACCTTC.

This clonotype has a count of ten or more. The chain joins TRBV20-1 to TRBJ2-3; D unresolved. V lost 4 bases and J 2 bases, leaving 16 bases between the germline ends. Germline CDR1 DFQATT, CDR2 SNEGSKA (reference sequence). The CDR3 is 15 amino acids. The chain's CDR3 is CSATHQRSFTDTQYF. The CDR3 region has the DNA TGCAGTGCTACTCACCAGAGGTCCTTCACAGATACGCAGTATTTT.

This clonotype was recorded at least ten times. This rearrangement joins TRBV6-5 to TRBJ1-2, with D maybe TRBD1 (5 bases). There are 14 residues in the CDR3. Trimming pared 7 bases from V and 5 bases from J, leaving 17 bases between. Germline V gene lookup returns CDR1 MNHEY and CDR2 SVGAGI. CDR3 DNA: TGTGCCAGCATCGGGGGGGGTTTTCGGTATGGCTACACCTTC. Its protein is CASIGGGFRYGYTF.

The chain combines TRBV24-1 with TRBJ1-5, with D possibly being TRBD1 (5 bases). CDR1 is KGHDR, CDR2 SFDVKD, per germline. The CDR3 totals 18 residues. V was pared by 7 bases and J by 1 base, with 22 bases between. The CDR3 region is CATSTSTQGSRSNQPQHF. The CDR3, as DNA: TGTGCCACCAGCACCTCTACTCAGGGTAGCAGAAGCAATCAGCCCCAGCATTTT.

This clonotype was detected ten times or more. V usage is TRBV7-2 and J usage is TRBJ1-2, with D tentatively TRBD1 (6 bases). The CDR3 runs 13 residues. Germline V CDR1 and CDR2: SGHTA, FQGNSA. The V end lost 4 bases, the J end lost 3 bases, and 9 bases lay between the germline ends. In nucleotides, the CDR3 is TGTGCCAGCAGCTACAGGGTGGACTATGGCTACACCTTC. It is translated as CASSYRVDYGYTF.

This chain links TRBV7-2 with TRBJ2-2; no clear D gene. V dropped 5 bases and J dropped 2 bases, with 9 bases sitting between them. Germline V gives CDR1 SGHTA, CDR2 FQGNSA. This CDR3 contains 14 residues. CDR3 coding DNA: TGTGCCAGCAGCGTAATCGCTAACACCGGGGAGCTGTTTTTT. This sequence encodes CASSVIANTGELFF.

This clonotype was counted only a few times. V gene TRBV7-8 combines with J gene TRBJ1-1, with D possibly matching TRBD1 (6 bases). CDR3 size: 14 residues. The germline V and J ends were trimmed by 6 bases and 6 bases, with 17 bases remaining between them. The germline CDR1 and CDR2 sequences are SGHVS and FQNEAQ. The CDR3, as DNA: TGTGCCAGCAGGCGAGTCAGGGGAGGCGCTGAAGCTTTCTTT. As protein: CASRRVRGGAEAFF.

There are a few counts of this clonotype. V gene TRBV7-6 combines with J gene TRBJ2-3; no definite D call. The V gene's germline CDR1 is SGHVS and CDR2 FNYEAQ. This CDR3 has 13 amino acids. V lost 5 bases and J 2 bases, leaving 8 bases between the germline ends. This CDR3 is CASSQLSTDTQYF. The CDR3 DNA reads TGTGCCAGCAGCCAACTATCCACAGATACGCAGTATTTT. The full variable domain, with the rest looked up from reference TRBV7-6 and TRBJ2-3, is GAGVSQSPRYKVTKRGQDVALRCDPISGHVSLYWYRQALGQGPEFLTYFNYEAQQDKSGLPNDRFSAERPEGSISTLTIQRTEQRDSAMYRCASSQLSTDTQYFGPGTRLTVL.

This chain connects TRBV29-1 to TRBJ2-7, with 7 bases matching TRBD1. Germline values: CDR1 SQVTM, CDR2 ANQGSEA. The CDR3 sequence is 12 residues long. V lost 4 bases to trimming and J lost 2 bases; unmatched junction nucleotides: 2. The CDR3 sequence is CSVGGQTYEQYF. As DNA, the CDR3 is TGCAGCGTTGGGGGACAGACCTACGAGCAGTACTTC.

This clonotype appeared many times. The genes are TRBV11-2 and TRBJ2-2, with 8 nucleotides matching TRBD1. In germline, CDR1 is SGHAT, CDR2 FQNNGV. This CDR3 is 16 amino acids long. Trimming took 5 bases from V and 2 from J; bases not matched to a gene: 7. The CDR3 protein is CASSHDRGLNTGELFF. CDR3 bases: TGTGCCAGCAGCCACGACAGGGGCCTTAACACCGGGGAGCTGTTTTTT.

The chain recombines TRBV10-2 with TRBJ2-7, with 9 bases identical to TRBD1. Germline CDR1 is WSHSY and CDR2 is SAAADI. This CDR3 has 15 residues. J gave up 3 bases and V 2 bases, and 5 bases lay outside the gene matches. For the CDR3, the DNA is TGCGCCAGCAGTGAGGGACAGGGGATCTACTACGAGCAGTACGTC. Amino acids: CASSEGQGIYYEQYV.

This clonotype was seen more than once but under ten times. V and J are TRBV4-1 and TRBJ2-1; a weak D match, TRBD2 (5 bases). Germline loops: CDR1 MGHRA, CDR2 YSYEKL. V was pared by 0 bases and J by 8 bases, with 11 bases between. This CDR3 has 14 amino acids. This CDR3 reads CASSQERLAHEQFF. The CDR3 nucleotides are TGCGCCAGCAGCCAAGAACGTCTAGCCCATGAGCAGTTCTTC.

This clonotype was recorded many times. The V and J genes are TRBV5-1 and TRBJ1-2; no reliable D call. Germline V gene sequence: CDR1 SGHRS, CDR2 YFSETQ. The V end lost 3 bases, the J end lost 6 bases, and 15 bases lay between the germline ends. The CDR3 consists of 14 residues. This CDR3 reads CASSSSLTGDGYTF. For the CDR3, the DNA is TGCGCCAGCAGCTCCAGCCTTACCGGGGATGGCTACACCTTC.

The chain has TRBV5-1 and TRBJ2-2; D is possibly TRBD2 (5 bases). Between the trimmed V and J ends, which lost 3 bases and 7 bases, there was a span of 13 bases. CDR3 length equals 14 residues. In germline, CDR1 is SGHRS, CDR2 YFSETQ. The CDR3 coding sequence is TGCGCCAGCAGCTCGGGGATCCGCGGCGGGGAGCTGTTTTTT. Translation: CASSSGIRGGELFF.

The sample holds many counts of this clonotype. The rearrangement links TRBV7-9 to TRBJ2-3; a possible D gene is TRBD2 (6 bases). CDR1 is SEHNR and CDR2 is FQNEAQ in the germline V gene (reference sequence). V was trimmed by 4 bases and J by 1 base, leaving 15 bases between them. The CDR3 consists of 16 residues. CDR3 residues: CASSSRGGAGTDTQYF. CDR3 bases: TGTGCCAGCAGCTCCCGAGGCGGGGCCGGCACAGATACGCAGTATTTT. Supplemented by reference TRBV7-9 and TRBJ2-3, the full variable domain reads DTGVSQNPRHKITKRGQNVTFRCDPISEHNRLYWYRQTLGQGPEFLTYFQNEAQLEKSRLLSDRFSAERPKGSFSTLEIQRTEQGDSAMYLCASSSRGGAGTDTQYFGPGTRLTVL.

The sample holds many counts of this clonotype. The rearrangement links TRBV12-3 or TRBV12-4 to TRBJ2-5; D gene ambiguous. Trimming shortened V by 9 bases and J by 5 bases, and 16 bases separated the two germline ends. The CDR3 runs 13 residues. CDR3 amino acids: CASRVSGQETQYF. DNA for the CDR3: TGTGCCAGTCGGGTTTCTGGGCAGGAGACCCAGTACTTC.

This clonotype was counted only a few times. The chain carries TRBV15 and TRBJ2-2; no definite D call. The CDR3 has 15 amino acids. CDR1 is LNHNV and CDR2 is YYDKDF in the germline V gene (reference sequence). Trimming cost V 3 bases and J 12 bases, with 20 bases left between them. The CDR3 is CATSRVTPGVPQLFF. CDR3 nucleotides: TGTGCCACCAGCAGGGTGACACCTGGGGTACCTCAGCTGTTTTTT.

This clonotype showed up just a few times. The rearrangement uses TRBV20-1 and TRBJ1-3; D is uncertain. CDR1 and CDR2 from the germline V gene are DFQATT and SNEGSKA (reference sequence). V gave up 3 bases and J gave up 4 bases, with 16 bases separating them. The CDR3 has 15 amino acids. The CDR3 nucleotides are TGCAGTGCTAGTGGCGATAGGGTCTCCGGAAACACCATATATTTT. Amino acids: CSASGDRVSGNTIYF.

This clonotype was seen repeatedly, ten times or more. The rearrangement links TRBV20-1 to TRBJ2-1, with TRBD2 as a possible D gene (6 bases). The germline CDR1 and CDR2 sequences are DFQATT and SNEGSKA (reference sequence). This CDR3 region has 12 residues. Trimming shortened V by 1 base and J by 11 bases, and 12 bases separated the two germline ends. CDR3 region: CSARAPGGQQFF. DNA of the CDR3: TGCAGTGCTAGAGCGCCCGGGGGACAGCAGTTCTTC.

This clonotype was detected many times. The V gene is TRBV20-1, the J gene TRBJ1-5, with D possibly matching TRBD1 (5 bases). The CDR3 is 15 residues long. Trimming shortened V by 3 bases and J by 3 bases, and 15 bases separated the two germline ends. Germline CDR1 and CDR2: DFQATT and SNEGSKA (reference sequence). The CDR3 DNA follows: TGCAGTGCTAGGAGGGGTGCTAATCTCAATCAGCCCCAGCATTTT. Protein: CSARRGANLNQPQHF.